What follows describes a single T cell receptor (beta chain). What antigen it recognizes has not been identified. Qualities for individual bases were not recorded, and no much larger clone is one base off. The data originate from a study of blood T cells in healthy people across ages (dated by TCRdb to the mid-2010s). Regarding the study in general: Template switching captured roughly one uniquely barcoded TCR beta cDNA molecule per two T cells in model experiments. The study measured age-related changes in TCR beta repertoire diversity using deep sequencing normalized with unique cDNA molecular identifiers. Four age groups were formed from the donors: young (average about 17 years), middle-aged (just under 40), aged (62) and long-lived (82). To avoid experimental bias, donors of different ages were randomly spread across the sequencing lanes. Two additional independent replicas of 1 million unique cDNA reads from the same blood draw were analyzed for two donors (one aged 18 to 30 and one aged 80 or older).

The roughly 39 donors, aged about 6 to 95 years, were systemically healthy Caucasian individuals from Russia. Each donor gave about 9.8 milliliters of peripheral blood, drawn into EDTA-treated Vacutainer tubes. Ficoll-Paque density-gradient centrifugation was used to isolate PBMCs, with at least 7 million obtained per sample. Total RNA was extracted from PBMCs with Trizol reagent, with at least 5.5 micrograms obtained per sample. For every donor, an aliquot of PBMCs went through flow cytometry to measure the percentages of naive CD45RAhigh/CD27high T cells. Per the germline V gene (reference sequence), DFQATT is the CDR1 and SNEGSKA is the CDR2. Inclusive of the bounding cysteine and phenylalanine, the CDR3 is 13 residues long. The kept DNA is CDR3 alone, 39 bases in frame from the first base. V loses 4 bases at its end and J loses 3 bases; junction bases beyond the gene matches: 2. Receptor libraries were prepared by 5' RACE. The instrument was an Illumina HiSeq 2500. A second about 7 to 11 cycle PCR used a sample-barcoded 5' primer and a J-beta primer mix. A unique molecular identifier was introduced onto each TCR beta cDNA molecule by a template-switch 5' adaptor carrying 12 random nucleotides. Each sample yielded at least 2.5 million CDR3-containing paired-end reads. All of the RNA was converted into first-strand cDNA using the Mint cDNA synthesis kit, with a TRBC-specific oligonucleotide serving as the primer. After uracil-DNA glycosylase treatment, a first 18-cycle PCR used universal primers M1SS and BC2_uni_R on all cDNA. As for how the authors treated the data: Normalization of each sample was performed by random selection of 1 million high-quality reads, each carrying a distinct molecular identifier. Reads sharing molecular identifiers were discarded rather than binned into consensus sequences. CDR3 identification, clonotype clustering and error correction used MiTCR with a Q25 quality threshold and the strictest error-elimination algorithm. Lower-bound total TCR beta diversity was estimated with a nonparametric unseen species model using Euler transformation. TCRdb's own reprocessing of the public reads used fastp at Q25 and MiXCR and kept productive beta chains. CDR3 protein duplicates are merged, each entry listing the most common genes and DNA. The V and J calls and clone size come from TCRdb's table, not from the authors' own analysis. This sample gives about 570,000 distinct CDR3 sequences in total; roughly 29% of them show up just once. The ten largest clonotypes hold roughly 18% of the sample.

Beyond this particular receptor, the publication reports: The long-lived group showed more naive CD4+ T cells, fewer expanded clones and increased TCR diversity than the aged group, suggesting age selection. Estimates of total diversity based on one million sequenced T cells were considered lower bounds and underestimates. As age increased, observed TCR beta diversity per million T cells dropped in a roughly linear way, and a significant reduction was already evident by age about 40. Since profiling was done on bulk unsorted PBMCs, naive and antigen-experienced compartments could not be conclusively compared. The percentage of naive T cells measured by flow cytometry correlated strongly with observed TCR beta diversity. Donor CMV infection status was unknown, potentially confounding age-related changes in expanded clonotypes.

The sequenced material came from blood. This sequence was found in a woman between 65 and 79 years old in good health. The chain couples TRBV20-1 to TRBJ2-5; 10 bases in between match TRBD1. The CDR3 corresponds to CSATGTGEETQYF. The nucleotide sequence reads as follows: TGCAGTGCTACCGGGACAGGGGAAGAGACCCAGTACTTC.